A selection of T cell receptor beta chains follows, all from one sample in a study of glioma-infiltrating T cells after dendritic cell vaccination. Only in-frame clones appear in the TCRdb table, and some are missing; sequencing was by immunoSEQ multiplex PCR. The table has roughly 70,000 clones, more than 65% seen once. Material: blood, obtained before dendritic cell vaccination. These receptors all come from a human donor with glioblastoma. CDR3s include the opening cysteine and the closing phenylalanine or tryptophan. Fields, in order: clone size, J gene, V gene, D gene, CDR3 length, CDR3 protein, CDR3 DNA. D genes are given only for firm matches. The size entry is marked missing in some rows and otherwise reads once, few, many or a size class.

.	TRBJ2-5	TRBV12-5	.	16	CASGPHQRALGETQYF	TGTGCTAGTGGTCCTCACCAGAGGGCCCTCGGGGAGACCCAGTACTTC
.	TRBJ1-1	TRBV19	.	15	CASSSADSLNTEAFF	TGTGCCAGTAGTTCCGCAGACAGTCTGAACACTGAAGCTTTCTTT
.	TRBJ1-5	TRBV19	TRBD1	14	CASSNRGYDQPQHF	TGTGCCAGTAGTAACAGGGGATATGATCAGCCCCAGCATTTT
.	TRBJ2-1	TRBV11-2	.	13	CASSVAGYNEQFF	TGTGCCAGCAGCGTGGCGGGTTACAATGAGCAGTTCTTC
.	TRBJ2-5	TRBV18	.	17	CASSPLPRRQVEETQYF	TGTGCCAGCTCACCCCTCCCCCGGAGGCAGGTGGAAGAGACCCAGTACTTC
.	TRBJ2-1	TRBV19	.	13	CASRITGVGEQFF	TGTGCCAGTAGGATAACGGGGGTGGGGGAGCAGTTCTTC
once	TRBJ2-1	TRBV4-2	.	13	CASSQDLPFEQFF	TGTGCCAGCAGCCAAGACCTCCCTTTTGAGCAGTTCTTC
.	TRBJ2-1	TRBV28	TRBD2	16	CASSSASGASYNEQFF	TGTGCCAGCAGTTCCGCTAGCGGGGCCTCCTACAATGAGCAGTTCTTC
.	TRBJ1-2	TRBV5-4	TRBD1	17	CASSSRKDRGRDYGYTF	TGTGCCAGCAGCTCCCGGAAGGACAGGGGGCGAGACTATGGCTACACCTTC
few	TRBJ1-2	TRBV29-1	.	12	CSVQATNYGYTF	TGCAGCGTTCAGGCTACTAACTATGGCTACACCTTC